This entry is about one TCR beta chain. The sample originates from a study of blood T cell repertoires in COVID-19. Study in general: Researchers got acute and convalescent COVID-19 samples from the United States, Italy and Spain.

Original handling: Reference gene primer amplification yielded estimated nucleated cell counts. TCRdb keeps only in-frame clones here, not all; method: immunoSEQ multiplex PCR. That table supplies the V and J calls and clone size; D and trimming were determined from the DNA. The repertoire holds 130,000 to 150,000 clones, with 80% to 85% as singletons. Germline trimming cut 2 bases from V and 2 bases from J; bases unmatched to any gene: 4. The germline V gene has CDR1 KGHDR and CDR2 SFDVKD. This CDR3 comprises 16 residues. Material for sequencing was peripheral blood. The source of this sequence is a human donor in a cohort sampled during active COVID-19. The V gene is TRBV24-1, the J gene TRBJ2-2; 7 bases fit TRBD1. The CDR3 DNA reads TGTGCCACCAGTGATTCCCGGGACAGAAACACCGGGGAGCTGTTTTTT. Its translation is CATSDSRDRNTGELFF.